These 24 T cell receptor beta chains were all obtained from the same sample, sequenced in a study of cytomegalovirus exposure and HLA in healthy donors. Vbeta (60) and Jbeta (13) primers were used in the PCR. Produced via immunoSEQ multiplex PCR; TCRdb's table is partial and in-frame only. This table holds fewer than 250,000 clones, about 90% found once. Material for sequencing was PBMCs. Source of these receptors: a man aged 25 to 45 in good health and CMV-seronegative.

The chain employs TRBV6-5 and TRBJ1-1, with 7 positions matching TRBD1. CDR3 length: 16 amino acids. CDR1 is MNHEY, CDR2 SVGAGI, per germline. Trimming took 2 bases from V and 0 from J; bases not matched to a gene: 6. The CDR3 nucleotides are TGTGCCAGCAGTTACGGTTCGGACAGGATGAACACTGAAGCTTTCTTT. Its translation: CASSYGSDRMNTEAFF.

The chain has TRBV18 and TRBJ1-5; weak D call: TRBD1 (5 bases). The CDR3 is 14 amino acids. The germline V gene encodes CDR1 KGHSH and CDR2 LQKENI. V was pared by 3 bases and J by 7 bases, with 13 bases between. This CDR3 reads CASSPNQGSQPQHF. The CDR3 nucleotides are TGTGCCAGCTCACCGAATCAGGGCTCCCAGCCCCAGCATTTT.

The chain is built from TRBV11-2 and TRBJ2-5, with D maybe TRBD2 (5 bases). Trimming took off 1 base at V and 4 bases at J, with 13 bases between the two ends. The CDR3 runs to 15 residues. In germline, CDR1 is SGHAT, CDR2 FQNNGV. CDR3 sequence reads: CASSLVRGSRETQYF. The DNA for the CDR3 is TGTGCCAGCAGCTTAGTTCGGGGTTCGCGAGAGACCCAGTACTTC. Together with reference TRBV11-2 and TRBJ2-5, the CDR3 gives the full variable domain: EAGVAQSPRYKIIEKRQSVAFWCNPISGHATLYWYQQILGQGPKLLIQFQNNGVVDDSQLPKDRFSAERLKGVDSTLKIQPAKLEDSAVYLCASSLVRGSRETQYFGPGTRLLVL.

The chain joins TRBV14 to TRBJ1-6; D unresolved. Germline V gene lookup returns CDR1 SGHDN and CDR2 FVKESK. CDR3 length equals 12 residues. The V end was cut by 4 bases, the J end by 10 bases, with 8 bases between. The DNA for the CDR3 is TGTGCCAGCAGCCTCGACTACTCACCCCTCCACTTT. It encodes CASSLDYSPLHF.

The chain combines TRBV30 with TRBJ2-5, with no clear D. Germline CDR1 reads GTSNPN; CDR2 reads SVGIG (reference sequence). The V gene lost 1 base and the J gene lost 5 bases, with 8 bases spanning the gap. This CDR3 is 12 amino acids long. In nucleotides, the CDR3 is TGTGCCTGGAGTGGTGGAGAGGAGACCCAGTACTTC. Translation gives CAWSGGEETQYF.

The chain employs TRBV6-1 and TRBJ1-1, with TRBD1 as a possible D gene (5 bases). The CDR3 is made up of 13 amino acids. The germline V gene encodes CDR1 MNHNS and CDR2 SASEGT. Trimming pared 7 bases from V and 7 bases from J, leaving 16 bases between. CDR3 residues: CASTRRGLFEAFF. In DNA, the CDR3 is TGTGCCAGCACCAGAAGGGGCCTCTTTGAAGCTTTCTTT.

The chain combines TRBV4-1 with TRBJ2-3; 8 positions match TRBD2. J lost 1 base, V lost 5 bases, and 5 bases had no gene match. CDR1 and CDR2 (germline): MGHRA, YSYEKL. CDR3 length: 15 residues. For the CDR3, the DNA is TGCGCCAGCAGCGAAGGGACTAGTGGCACAGATACGCAGTATTTT. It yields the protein CASSEGTSGTDTQYF.

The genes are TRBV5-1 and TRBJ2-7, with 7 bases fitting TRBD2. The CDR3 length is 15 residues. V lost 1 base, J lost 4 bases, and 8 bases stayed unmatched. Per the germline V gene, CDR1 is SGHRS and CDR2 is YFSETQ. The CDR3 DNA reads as TGCGCCAGCAGCTTGAGTGAGCGGGGCGATTACGAGCAGTACTTC. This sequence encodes CASSLSERGDYEQYF.

CDR3 sequence (DNA): TGTGCCAGCCGAGGGACAGGGGGGACCTACGAGCAGTACTTC. It translates to CASRGTGGTYEQYF. The rearrangement links TRBV28 to TRBJ2-7; 11 nucleotides agree with TRBD1. The CDR3 is made up of 14 amino acids. Germline V gene sequence: CDR1 MDHEN, CDR2 SYDVKM. With 8 bases clipped from V and 2 bases from J, the junction kept 5 bases outside the gene matches.

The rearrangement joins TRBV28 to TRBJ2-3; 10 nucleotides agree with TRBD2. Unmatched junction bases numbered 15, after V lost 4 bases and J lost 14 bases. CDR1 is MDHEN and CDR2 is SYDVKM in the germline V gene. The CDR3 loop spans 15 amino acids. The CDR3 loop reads CASSSGKAGGGKRYF. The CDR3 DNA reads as TGTGCCAGCAGTTCCGGGAAAGCGGGAGGGGGTAAGAGGTATTTT.

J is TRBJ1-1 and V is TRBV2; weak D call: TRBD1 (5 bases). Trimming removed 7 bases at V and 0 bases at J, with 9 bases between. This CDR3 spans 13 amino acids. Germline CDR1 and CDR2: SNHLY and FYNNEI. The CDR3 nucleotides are TGTGCCAGCATACGGACAATGAACACTGAAGCTTTCTTT. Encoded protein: CASIRTMNTEAFF. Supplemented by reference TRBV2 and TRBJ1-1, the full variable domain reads EPEVTQTPSHQVTQMGQEVILRCVPISNHLYFYWYRQILGQKVEFLVSFYNNEISEKSEIFDDQFSVERPDGSNFTLKIRSTKLEDSAMYFCASIRTMNTEAFFGQGTRLTVV.

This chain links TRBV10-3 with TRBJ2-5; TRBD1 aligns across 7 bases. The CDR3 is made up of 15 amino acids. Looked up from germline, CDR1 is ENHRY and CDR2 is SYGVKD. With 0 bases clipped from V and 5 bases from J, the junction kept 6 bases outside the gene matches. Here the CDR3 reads CAISESDRATETQYF. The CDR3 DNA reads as TGTGCCATCAGTGAGTCTGACAGGGCCACGGAGACCCAGTACTTC.

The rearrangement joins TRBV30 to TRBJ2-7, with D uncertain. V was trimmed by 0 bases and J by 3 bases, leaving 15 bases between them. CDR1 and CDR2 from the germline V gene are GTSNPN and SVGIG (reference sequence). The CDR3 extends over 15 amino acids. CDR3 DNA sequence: TGTGCCTGGAGTGTACCCACCGCAACTTACTACGAGCAGTACTTC. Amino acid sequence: CAWSVPTATYYEQYF.

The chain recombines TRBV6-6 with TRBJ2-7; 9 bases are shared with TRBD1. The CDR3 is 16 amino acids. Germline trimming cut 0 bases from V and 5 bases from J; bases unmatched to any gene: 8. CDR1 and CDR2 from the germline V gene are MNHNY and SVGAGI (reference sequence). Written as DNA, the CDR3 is TGTGCCAGCAGTTACTCCGGGACAGGGTTAACAAACGAGCAGTACTTC. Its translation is CASSYSGTGLTNEQYF.

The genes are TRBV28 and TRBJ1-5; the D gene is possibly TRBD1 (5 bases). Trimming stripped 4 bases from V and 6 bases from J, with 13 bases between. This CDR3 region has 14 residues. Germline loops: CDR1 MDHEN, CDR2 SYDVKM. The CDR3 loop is CASSWRGGAQPQHF. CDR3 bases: TGTGCCAGCAGTTGGAGGGGAGGGGCTCAGCCCCAGCATTTT.

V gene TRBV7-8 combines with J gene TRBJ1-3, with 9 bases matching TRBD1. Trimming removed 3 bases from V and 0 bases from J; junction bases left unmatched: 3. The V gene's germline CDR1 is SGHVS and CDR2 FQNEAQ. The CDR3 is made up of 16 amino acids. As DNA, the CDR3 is TGTGCCAGCAGCTTCCGGACAGGGGCCTCTGGAAACACCATATATTTT. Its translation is CASSFRTGASGNTIYF.

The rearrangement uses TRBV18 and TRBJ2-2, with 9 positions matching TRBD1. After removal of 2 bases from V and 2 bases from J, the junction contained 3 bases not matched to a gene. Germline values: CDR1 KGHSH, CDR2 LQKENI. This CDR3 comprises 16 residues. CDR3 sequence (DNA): TGTGCCAGCTCACCAGGACAGGGGACAAACACCGGGGAGCTGTTTTTT. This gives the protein CASSPGQGTNTGELFF.

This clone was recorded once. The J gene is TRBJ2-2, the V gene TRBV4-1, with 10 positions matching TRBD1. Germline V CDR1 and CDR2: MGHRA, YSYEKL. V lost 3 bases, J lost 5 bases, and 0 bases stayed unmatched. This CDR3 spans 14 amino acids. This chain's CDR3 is CASSQGQGTGELFF. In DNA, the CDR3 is TGCGCCAGCAGCCAGGGACAGGGGACCGGGGAGCTGTTTTTT.

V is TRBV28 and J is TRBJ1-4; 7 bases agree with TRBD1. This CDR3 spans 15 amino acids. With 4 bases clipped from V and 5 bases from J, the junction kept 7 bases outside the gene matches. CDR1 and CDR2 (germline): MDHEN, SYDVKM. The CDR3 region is CASSSLTGRNEKLFF. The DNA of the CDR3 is TGTGCCAGCAGTTCCCTGACAGGGAGGAATGAAAAACTGTTTTTT.

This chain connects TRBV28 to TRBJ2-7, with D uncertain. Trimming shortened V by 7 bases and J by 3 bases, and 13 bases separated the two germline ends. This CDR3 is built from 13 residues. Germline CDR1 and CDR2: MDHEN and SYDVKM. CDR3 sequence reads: CASTGPGFYEQYF. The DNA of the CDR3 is TGTGCCAGCACCGGCCCAGGTTTCTACGAGCAGTACTTC.

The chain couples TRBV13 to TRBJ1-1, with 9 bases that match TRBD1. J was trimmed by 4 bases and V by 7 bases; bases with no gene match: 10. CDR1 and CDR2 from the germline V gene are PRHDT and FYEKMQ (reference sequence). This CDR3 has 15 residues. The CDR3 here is CASMSDRGSLTEAFF. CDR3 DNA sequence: TGTGCCAGCATGTCCGACAGGGGGAGTCTCACTGAAGCTTTCTTT.

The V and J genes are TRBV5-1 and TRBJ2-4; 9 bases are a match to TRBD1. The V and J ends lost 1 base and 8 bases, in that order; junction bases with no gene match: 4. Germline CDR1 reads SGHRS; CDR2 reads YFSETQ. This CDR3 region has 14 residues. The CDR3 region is CASSLRTGEDIQYF. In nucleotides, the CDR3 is TGCGCCAGCAGCTTGCGGACAGGGGAGGACATTCAGTACTTC.

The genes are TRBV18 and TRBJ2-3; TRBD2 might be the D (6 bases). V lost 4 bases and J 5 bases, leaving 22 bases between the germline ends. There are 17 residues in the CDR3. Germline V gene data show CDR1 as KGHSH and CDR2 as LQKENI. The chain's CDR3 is CASSRTRAGSLGDTQYF. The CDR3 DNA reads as TGTGCCAGCTCACGTACGCGGGCGGGGAGCTTGGGAGATACGCAGTATTTT.

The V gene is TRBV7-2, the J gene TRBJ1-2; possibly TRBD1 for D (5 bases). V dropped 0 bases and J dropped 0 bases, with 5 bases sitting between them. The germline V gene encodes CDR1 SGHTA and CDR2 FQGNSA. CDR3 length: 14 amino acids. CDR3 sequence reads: CASSLAQANYGYTF. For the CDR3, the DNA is TGTGCCAGCAGCTTAGCACAGGCTAACTATGGCTACACCTTC.